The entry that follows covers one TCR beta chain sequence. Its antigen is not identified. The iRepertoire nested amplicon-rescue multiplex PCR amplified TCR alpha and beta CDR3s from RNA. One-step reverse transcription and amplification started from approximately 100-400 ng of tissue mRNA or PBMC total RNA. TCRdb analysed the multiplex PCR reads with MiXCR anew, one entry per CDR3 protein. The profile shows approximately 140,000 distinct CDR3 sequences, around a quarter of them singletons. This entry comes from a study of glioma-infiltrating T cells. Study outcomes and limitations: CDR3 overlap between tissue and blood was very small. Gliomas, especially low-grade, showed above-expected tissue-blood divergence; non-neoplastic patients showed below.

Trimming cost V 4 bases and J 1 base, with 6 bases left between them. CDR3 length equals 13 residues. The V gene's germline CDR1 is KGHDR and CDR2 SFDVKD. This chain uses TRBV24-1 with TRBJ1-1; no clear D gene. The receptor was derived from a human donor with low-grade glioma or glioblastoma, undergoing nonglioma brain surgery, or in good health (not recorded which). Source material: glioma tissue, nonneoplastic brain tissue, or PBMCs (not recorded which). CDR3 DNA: TGTGCCACCAGTGACCGCCCGAACACTGAAGCTTTCTTT. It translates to CATSDRPNTEAFF.